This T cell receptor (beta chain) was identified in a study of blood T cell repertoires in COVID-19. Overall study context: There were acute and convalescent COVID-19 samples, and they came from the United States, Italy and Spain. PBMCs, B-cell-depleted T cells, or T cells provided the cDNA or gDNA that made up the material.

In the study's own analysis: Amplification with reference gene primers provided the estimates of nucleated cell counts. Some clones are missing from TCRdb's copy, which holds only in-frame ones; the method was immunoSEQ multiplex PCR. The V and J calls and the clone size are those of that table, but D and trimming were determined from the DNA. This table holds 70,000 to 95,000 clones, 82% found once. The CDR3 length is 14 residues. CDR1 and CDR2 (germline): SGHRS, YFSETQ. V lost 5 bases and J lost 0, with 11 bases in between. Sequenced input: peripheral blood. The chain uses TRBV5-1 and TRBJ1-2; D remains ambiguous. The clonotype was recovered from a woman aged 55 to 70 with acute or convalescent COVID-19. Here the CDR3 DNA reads TGCGCCAGCAGAAGTACAGCCTCTAACTATGGCTACACCTTC. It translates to CASRSTASNYGYTF.